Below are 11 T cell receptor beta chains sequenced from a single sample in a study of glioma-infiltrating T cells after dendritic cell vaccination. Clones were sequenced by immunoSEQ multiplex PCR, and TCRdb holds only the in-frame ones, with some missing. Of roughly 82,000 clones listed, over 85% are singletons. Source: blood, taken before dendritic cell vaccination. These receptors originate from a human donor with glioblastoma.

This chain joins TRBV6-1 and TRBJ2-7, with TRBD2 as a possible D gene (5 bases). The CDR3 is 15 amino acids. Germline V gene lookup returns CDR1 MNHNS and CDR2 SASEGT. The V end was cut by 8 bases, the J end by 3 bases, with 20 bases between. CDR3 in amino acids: CASVEFASRNYEQYF. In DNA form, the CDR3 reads TGTGCCAGCGTGGAATTCGCTAGCAGAAACTACGAGCAGTACTTC.

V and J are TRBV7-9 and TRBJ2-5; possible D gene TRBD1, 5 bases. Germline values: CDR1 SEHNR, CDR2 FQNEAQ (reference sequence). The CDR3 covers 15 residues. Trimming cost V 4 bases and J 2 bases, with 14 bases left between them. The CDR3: CASSSLQGRQETQYF. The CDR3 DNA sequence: TGTGCCAGCAGCTCCCTCCAGGGAAGGCAAGAGACCCAGTACTTC.

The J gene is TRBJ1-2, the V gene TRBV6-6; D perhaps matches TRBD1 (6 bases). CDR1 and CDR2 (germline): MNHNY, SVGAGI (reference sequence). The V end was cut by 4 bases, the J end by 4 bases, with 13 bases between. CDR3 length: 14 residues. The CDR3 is CASSSYRASYGYTF. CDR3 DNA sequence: TGTGCCAGCAGTTCCTACAGGGCCTCCTATGGCTACACCTTC.

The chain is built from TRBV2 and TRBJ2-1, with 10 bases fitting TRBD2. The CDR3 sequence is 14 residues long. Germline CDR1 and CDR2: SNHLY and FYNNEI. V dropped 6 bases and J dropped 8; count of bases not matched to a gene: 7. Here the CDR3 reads CASRPGLASYEQFF. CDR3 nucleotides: TGTGCCAGCAGACCGGGACTAGCGTCATATGAGCAGTTCTTC.

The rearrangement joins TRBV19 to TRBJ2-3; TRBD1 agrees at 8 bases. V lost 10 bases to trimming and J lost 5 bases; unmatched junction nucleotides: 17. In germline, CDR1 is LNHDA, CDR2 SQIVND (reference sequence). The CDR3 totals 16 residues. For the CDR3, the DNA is TGTGCCACCAACTCCCAGGGGGCGGCATTAGGAGATACGCAGTATTTT. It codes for CATNSQGAALGDTQYF.

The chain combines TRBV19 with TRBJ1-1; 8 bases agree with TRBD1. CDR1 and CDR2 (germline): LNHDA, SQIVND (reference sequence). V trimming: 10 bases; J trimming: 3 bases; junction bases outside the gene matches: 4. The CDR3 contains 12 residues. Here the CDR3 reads CATRQGYTEAFF. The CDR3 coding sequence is TGTGCCACTCGACAGGGGTACACTGAAGCTTTCTTT.

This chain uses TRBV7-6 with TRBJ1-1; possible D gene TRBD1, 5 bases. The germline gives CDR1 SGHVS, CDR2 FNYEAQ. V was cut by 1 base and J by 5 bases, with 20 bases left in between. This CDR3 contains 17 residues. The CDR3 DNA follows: TGTGCCAGCAGCTTAGGAGCAGGGTCCTCCCTGGGAACTGAAGCTTTCTTT. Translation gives CASSLGAGSSLGTEAFF.

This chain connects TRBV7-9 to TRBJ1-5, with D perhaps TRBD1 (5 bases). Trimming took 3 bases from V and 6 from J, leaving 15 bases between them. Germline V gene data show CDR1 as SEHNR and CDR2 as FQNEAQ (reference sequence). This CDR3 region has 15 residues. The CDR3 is CASSLGGALGQPQHF. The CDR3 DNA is TGTGCCAGCAGCTTGGGTGGGGCCCTCGGTCAGCCCCAGCATTTT. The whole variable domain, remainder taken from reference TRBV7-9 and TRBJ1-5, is DTGVSQNPRHKITKRGQNVTFRCDPISEHNRLYWYRQTLGQGPEFLTYFQNEAQLEKSRLLSDRFSAERPKGSFSTLEIQRTEQGDSAMYLCASSLGGALGQPQHFGDGTRLSIL.

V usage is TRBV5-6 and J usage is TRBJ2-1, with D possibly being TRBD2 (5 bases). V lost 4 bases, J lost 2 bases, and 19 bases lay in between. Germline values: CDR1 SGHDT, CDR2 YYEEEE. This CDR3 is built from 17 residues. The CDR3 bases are TGTGCCAGCAGCCCCCGCGGACTCCCCGGCCCCTACAATGAGCAGTTCTTC. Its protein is CASSPRGLPGPYNEQFF.

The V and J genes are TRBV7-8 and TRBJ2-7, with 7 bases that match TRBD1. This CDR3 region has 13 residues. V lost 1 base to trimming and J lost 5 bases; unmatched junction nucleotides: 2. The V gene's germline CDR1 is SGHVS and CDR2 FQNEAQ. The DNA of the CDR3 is TGTGCCAGCAGCTTAGGACAGGGCGACGAGCAGTACTTC. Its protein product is CASSLGQGDEQYF.

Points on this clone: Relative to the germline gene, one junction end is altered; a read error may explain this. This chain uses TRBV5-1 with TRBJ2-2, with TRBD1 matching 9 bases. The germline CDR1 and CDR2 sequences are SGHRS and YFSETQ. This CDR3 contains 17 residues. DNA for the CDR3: TGCGCCAGCAGCGGGATCTCCGGGACAGGGAACACGGGGGAGCTGTTTTTT. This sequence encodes CASSGISGTGNTGELFF.